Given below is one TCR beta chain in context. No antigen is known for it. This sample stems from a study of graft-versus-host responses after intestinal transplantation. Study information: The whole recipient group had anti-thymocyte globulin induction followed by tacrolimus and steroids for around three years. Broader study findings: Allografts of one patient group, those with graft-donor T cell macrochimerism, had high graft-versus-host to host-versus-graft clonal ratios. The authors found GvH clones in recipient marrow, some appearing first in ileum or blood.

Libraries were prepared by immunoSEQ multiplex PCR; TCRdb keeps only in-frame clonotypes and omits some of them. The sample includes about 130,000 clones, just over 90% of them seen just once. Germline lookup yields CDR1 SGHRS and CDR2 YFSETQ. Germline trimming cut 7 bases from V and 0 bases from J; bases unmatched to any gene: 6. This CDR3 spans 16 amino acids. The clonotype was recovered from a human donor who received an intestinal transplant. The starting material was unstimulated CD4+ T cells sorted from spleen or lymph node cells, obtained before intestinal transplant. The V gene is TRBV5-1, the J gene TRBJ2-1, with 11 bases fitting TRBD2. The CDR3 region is CASVPSGGRSYNEQFF. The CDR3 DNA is TGCGCCAGCGTTCCTAGCGGGGGGCGCTCCTACAATGAGCAGTTCTTC. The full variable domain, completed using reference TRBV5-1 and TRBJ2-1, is KAGVTQTPRYLIKTRGQQVTLSCSPISGHRSVSWYQQTPGQGLQFLFEYFSETQRNKGNFPGRFSGRQFSNSRSEMNVSTLELGDSALYLCASVPSGGRSYNEQFFGPGTRLTVL.